The rows below give T cell receptor beta chains drawn from one sample of a study of response to subunit inactivated influenza vaccine. Each CDR3 protein is one row after TCRdb ran MiXCR on the RT-PCR reads. The sample carries about 620,000 distinct CDR3 sequences, approximately 12% recorded once. Sequenced material: PBMCs from blood, taken on the day of vaccination. The receptors originated from a man over 45 who received an inactivated influenza vaccine. Both conserved end residues are part of each CDR3. The order of the fields is clone size, D gene, V gene, J gene, CDR3 protein, CDR3 DNA. The D gene is left open where the match is weak. The size entry is marked missing in some rows and otherwise reads once, few, many or a size class.

few	-	TRBV6-2/TRBV6-3	TRBJ1-5	CASSWGRYQPQHF	TGTGCCAGCAGTTGGGGACGCTATCAGCCCCAGCATTTT
-	-	TRBV5-1	TRBJ1-1	CASSLVGGTGNTEAFF	TGCGCCAGCAGCTTGGTGGGGGGCACGGGGAACACTGAAGCTTTCTTT
-	-	TRBV7-8	TRBJ1-6	CASSLGQGTSPLHF	TGTGCCAGCAGCTTGGGGCAGGGCACTTCACCCCTCCACTTT
-	-	TRBV10-3	TRBJ2-7	CAISESLGRGREQYF	TGTGCCATCAGTGAGTCGTTGGGGAGGGGGCGCGAGCAGTACTTC
-	-	TRBV4-2	TRBJ1-6	CASSAGDSIWEVYYNSPLHF	TGTGCCAGCAGCGCCGGGGACTCAATTTGGGAAGTGTACTATAATTCACCCCTCCACTTT
-	TRBD2	TRBV15	TRBJ2-1	CATSRARGSSYNEQFF	TGTGCCACCAGCAGAGCGCGCGGGAGTTCCTACAATGAGCAGTTCTTC
few	TRBD1	TRBV12-3/TRBV12-4	TRBJ2-7	CATSGTGIYEQYF	TGTGCCACCTCCGGGACAGGGATCTACGAGCAGTACTTC
few	TRBD2	TRBV24-1	TRBJ2-1	CATSGFGGRSSYNEQFF	TGTGCCACCAGTGGGTTTGGCGGGAGGAGCTCCTACAATGAGCAGTTCTTC
-	-	TRBV7-6	TRBJ1-4	CASSSGRTNYYEKLFF	TGTGCCAGCAGCTCCGGTCGAACCAACTATTATGAAAAACTGTTTTTT
-	-	TRBV3-1	TRBJ1-2	CASSQEGVSYGYTF	TGTGCCAGCAGCCAAGAGGGAGTCAGCTATGGCTACACCTTC
many	-	TRBV12-3/TRBV12-4	TRBJ1-6	CASSRDSKNSPLHF	TGTGCCAGCAGCAGAGACAGCAAAAATTCACCCCTCCACTTT
-	-	TRBV29-1	TRBJ1-2	CSVERGAYGYTF	TGCAGCGTTGAAAGAGGGGCCTATGGCTACACCTTC
few	TRBD1	TRBV6-5	TRBJ2-7	CASSYRTGDHEQYF	TGTGCCAGCAGTTACAGGACAGGGGACCACGAGCAGTACTTC
many	TRBD2	TRBV4-3	TRBJ2-7	CASSHLAASAYEQYF	TGCGCCAGCAGCCACCTAGCGGCTTCAGCGTACGAGCAGTACTTC
-	-	TRBV29-1	TRBJ2-1	CSAGTAGIYNEQFF	TGCAGCGCCGGGACTGCGGGGATCTACAATGAGCAGTTCTTC
-	TRBD2	TRBV18	TRBJ2-3	CASSLLAAGGGTDTQYF	TGTGCCAGCTCACTCCTCGCAGCGGGAGGAGGCACAGATACGCAGTATTTT
many	TRBD1	TRBV5-1	TRBJ1-1	CASSLGGQPNTEAFF	TGCGCCAGCAGCTTGGGGGGACAGCCGAACACTGAAGCTTTCTTT
few	-	TRBV29-1	TRBJ1-2	CSVAGPVLGADRQLNYGYTF	TGCAGCGTTGCAGGCCCGGTTCTAGGGGCGGACAGACAACTCAACTATGGCTACACCTTC
many	-	TRBV20-1	TRBJ1-1	CSARFDRNTEAFF	TGCAGTGCTAGATTCGACAGGAACACTGAAGCTTTCTTT
few	TRBD1	TRBV12-3/TRBV12-4	TRBJ2-3	CASRPTGFIADTQYF	TGTGCCAGCAGGCCGACAGGGTTTATTGCAGATACGCAGTATTTT
-	TRBD2	TRBV6-6	TRBJ2-7	CASTASGSGEQYF	TGTGCCAGCACCGCTAGCGGGAGCGGCGAGCAGTACTTC
many	-	TRBV12-3/TRBV12-4	TRBJ2-7	CASSQGPRSSYEQYF	TGTGCCAGCAGTCAGGGACCTAGGAGCTCCTACGAGCAGTACTTC
once	-	TRBV4-2	TRBJ2-1	CASSQDLYEQFF	TGTGCCAGCAGCCAAGATTTATATGAGCAGTTCTTC
-	TRBD2	TRBV29-1	TRBJ2-3	CSVRRGTSGRAPTDTQYF	TGCAGCGTTCGAAGGGGGACTAGCGGGAGGGCTCCCACAGATACGCAGTATTTT
-	TRBD2	TRBV20-1	TRBJ2-1	CSARPLSSGRYNEQFF	TGCAGTGCTAGACCCCTCTCTAGCGGGAGATACAATGAGCAGTTCTTC
few	-	TRBV4-2	TRBJ1-1	CASSQDHVNTEAFF	TGTGCCAGCAGCCAAGACCACGTGAACACTGAAGCTTTCTTT
few	-	TRBV30	TRBJ2-2	CAWSVMPGELFF	TGTGCCTGGTCTGTGATGCCCGGGGAGCTGTTTTTT
few	TRBD2	TRBV5-6	TRBJ2-3	CASSLVRTSGRGDTQYF	TGTGCCAGCAGCTTGGTTCGGACTAGCGGGAGAGGGGATACGCAGTATTTT
-	-	TRBV20-1	TRBJ2-1	CSGREPPTYNEQFF	TGCAGTGGGCGGGAACCGCCAACGTACAATGAGCAGTTCTTC
-	TRBD1	TRBV5-6	TRBJ1-3	CASSSIDRGGNTIYF	TGTGCCAGCAGCTCCATCGACAGGGGCGGAAACACCATATATTTT
few	-	TRBV27	TRBJ2-3	CASSTDYLWSTDTQYF	TGTGCCAGCAGTACCGACTACCTGTGGAGCACAGATACGCAGTATTTT
-	-	TRBV3-1	TRBJ1-2	CASSQIPAVGYGYTF	TGTGCCAGCAGCCAAATTCCCGCGGTCGGCTATGGCTACACCTTC
-	-	TRBV12-3/TRBV12-4	TRBJ2-7	CASSLVSRNYYEQYF	TGTGCCAGCAGTTTAGTCTCCCGGAATTACTACGAGCAGTACTTC
few	-	TRBV27	TRBJ2-2	CASSLRTGFNTGELFF	TGTGCCAGCAGTTTAAGAACCGGATTCAACACCGGGGAGCTGTTTTTT
-	TRBD2	TRBV7-2	TRBJ2-1	CASRKAGGLDEQFF	TGTGCCAGCAGAAAAGCGGGAGGGCTGGATGAGCAGTTCTTC
-	-	TRBV6-1	TRBJ1-3	CASSELGGSPIYF	TGTGCCAGCAGTGAACTTGGTGGATCGCCCATATATTTT
many	-	TRBV12-3/TRBV12-4	TRBJ2-3	CASSLTLRSTDTQYF	TGTGCCAGCAGTCTGACTCTCCGCAGCACAGATACGCAGTATTTT
-	TRBD1	TRBV5-1	TRBJ2-2	CASSLRPGQQNTGELFF	TGCGCCAGCAGCTTGCGGCCGGGACAGCAGAACACCGGGGAGCTGTTTTTT
few	TRBD2	TRBV30	TRBJ2-7	CAWNPGVAGDGYEQYF	TGTGCCTGGAACCCGGGAGTTGCGGGAGATGGGTACGAGCAGTACTTC
once	-	TRBV7-2	TRBJ2-5	CASSFGVQETQYF	TGTGCCAGCAGCTTCGGAGTGCAGGAGACCCAGTACTTC
many	-	TRBV10-2	TRBJ2-3	CASSERGDTQYF	TGCGCCAGCAGTGAGAGAGGGGATACGCAGTATTTT
large	-	TRBV6-1	TRBJ2-3	CASMDRGLTDTQYF	TGTGCCAGCATGGACCGGGGACTCACAGATACGCAGTATTTT
-	-	TRBV12-3/TRBV12-4	TRBJ2-1	CASALGLRGGEQFF	TGTGCCAGCGCGCTGGGGCTAAGAGGGGGTGAGCAGTTCTTC
few	-	TRBV20-1	TRBJ1-1	CSARAVQYNTEAFF	TGCAGTGCTAGAGCGGTTCAGTATAACACTGAAGCTTTCTTT
-	-	TRBV7-8	TRBJ1-6	CASSLGGVSYNSPLHF	TGTGCCAGCAGCTTAGGCGGGGTCTCCTATAATTCACCCCTCCACTTT
few	TRBD1	TRBV6-1	TRBJ2-7	CASTLGQGFYEQYF	TGTGCCAGCACCCTGGGACAGGGGTTCTACGAGCAGTACTTC
few	-	TRBV7-2	TRBJ1-1	CASSLVQQYAKMNTEAFF	TGTGCCAGCAGCTTAGTGCAGCAGTACGCTAAAATGAACACTGAAGCTTTCTTT
few	TRBD2	TRBV27	TRBJ2-1	CASSLGTSGKTNEQFF	TGTGCCAGCAGTTTAGGGACTAGCGGGAAGACCAATGAGCAGTTCTTC
-	-	TRBV20-1	TRBJ2-7	CSASVDGSYEQYF	TGCAGTGCTAGTGTGGACGGATCCTACGAGCAGTACTTC
few	-	TRBV10-2	TRBJ2-5	CASSDGTQYF	TGCGCCAGCAGTGACGGGACCCAGTACTTC
few	-	TRBV3-1	TRBJ2-1	CASSRNRWGNEQFF	TGTGCCAGCAGCCGCAACCGTTGGGGGAATGAGCAGTTCTTC
few	TRBD2	TRBV20-1	TRBJ2-3	CSFLAGTDTQYF	TGCAGTTTCCTAGCGGGCACAGATACGCAGTATTTT
-	TRBD2	TRBV5-1	TRBJ2-2	CASSFRLAGGPNTGELFF	TGCGCCAGCAGCTTCAGACTAGCGGGGGGACCAAACACCGGGGAGCTGTTTTTT